The 27 T cell receptor beta chains below come from one sample, sequenced in a study of PD-1 blockade in classical Hodgkin lymphoma. Sequencing was performed with immunoSEQ multiplex PCR; in TCRdb, only in-frame clones are kept and a portion is missing. The sample records 6,400 or so clones, roughly 79% being singletons. There was relapse after autologous stem cell transplantation in every patient, and there was variation in brentuximab vedotin exposure. Magnetic negative selection served to purify CD4+ T cells out of PBMCs that had been thawed. The sequencing used CD4+ T cells from blood, collected at baseline. These receptors all stem from a human donor with classical Hodgkin lymphoma.

This chain uses TRBV20-1 with TRBJ2-7; D is ambiguous. This CDR3 has 11 residues. The germline gives CDR1 DFQATT, CDR2 SNEGSKA (reference sequence). Trimming cost V 6 bases and J 4 bases, with 10 bases left between them. The CDR3 DNA reads TGCAGTGCAATCACCCTTTACGAGCAGTACGTC. This codes for CSAITLYEQYV.

This chain links TRBV28 with TRBJ2-7; tentatively, D is TRBD1 (6 bases). The germline V gene has CDR1 MDHEN and CDR2 SYDVKM. The CDR3 has 15 amino acids. The V end was cut by 1 base, the J end by 0 bases, with 10 bases between. The DNA of the CDR3 is TGTGCCAGCAGTTTATCGGGCAGGGGCTCCTACGAGCAGTACTTC. This translates into CASSLSGRGSYEQYF.

This sequence joins TRBV11-3 and TRBJ1-1; D is uncertain. The CDR3 runs to 13 residues. Deletions cut 3 bases from V and 0 bases from J, with 5 bases between. Germline CDR1 is SGHNT and CDR2 is YENEEA. CDR3 sequence (DNA): TGTGCCAGCAGCTTTAGGGTGAACACTGAAGCTTTCTTT. This encodes CASSFRVNTEAFF. The whole variable domain, remainder taken from reference TRBV11-3 and TRBJ1-1, is EAGVVQSPRYKIIEKKQPVAFWCNPISGHNTLYWYLQNLGQGPELLIRYENEEAVDDSQLPKDRFSAERLKGVDSTLKIQPAELGDSAVYLCASSFRVNTEAFFGQGTRLTVV.

The V gene is TRBV28, the J gene TRBJ1-5, with D tentatively TRBD1 (5 bases). This CDR3 region has 15 residues. Germline V gene sequence: CDR1 MDHEN, CDR2 SYDVKM. Trimming took off 5 bases at V and 3 bases at J, with 14 bases between the two ends. CDR3 DNA sequence: TGTGCCAGCAGTACCTTGGGGGGATTCAATCAGCCCCAGCATTTT. Amino acid sequence: CASSTLGGFNQPQHF.

This rearrangement joins TRBV28 to TRBJ2-2; maybe TRBD1 (6 bases). The CDR3 length is 17 residues. V dropped 2 bases and J dropped 2 bases, with 15 bases sitting between them. Germline V lookup: CDR1 MDHEN, CDR2 SYDVKM. CDR3 sequence: CASSLGGWGENTGELFF. The CDR3 DNA is TGTGCCAGCAGTTTAGGGGGCTGGGGTGAAAACACCGGGGAGCTGTTTTTT.

This chain uses TRBV10-3 with TRBJ2-7; D not certain. The length of the CDR3 is 11 residues. Germline V CDR1 and CDR2: ENHRY, SYGVKD. V dropped 7 bases and J dropped 7 bases, with 11 bases sitting between them. The CDR3 sequence: CAIKGVREQYF. In nucleotides, the CDR3 is TGTGCCATCAAAGGAGTCAGGGAGCAGTACTTC.

The CDR3: CASSDWAWGRGHGELFF. CDR3 bases: TGCGCCAGCAGTGACTGGGCGTGGGGCAGGGGACACGGGGAGCTGTTTTTT. This chain joins TRBV10-2 and TRBJ2-2, with a possible D match to TRBD1 (6 bases). V was clipped by 3 bases and J by 7 bases, with 21 bases between them. This CDR3 has 17 amino acids. Germline lookup yields CDR1 WSHSY and CDR2 SAAADI.

The chain carries TRBV19 and TRBJ2-7, with D perhaps assigned TRBD1 or TRBD2 (5 bases each). The V gene's germline CDR1 is LNHDA and CDR2 SQIVND (reference sequence). V lost 6 bases to trimming and J lost 5 bases, with 20 bases between them. The CDR3 totals 15 residues. CDR3: CASSPLNLGTNEQYF. DNA for the CDR3: TGTGCCAGTAGCCCTCTTAATCTAGGGACCAACGAGCAGTACTTC.

V and J are TRBV5-5 and TRBJ2-5; possibly TRBD1 for D (5 bases). Germline CDR1 is SGHKS and CDR2 is YYEKEE (reference sequence). The V and J ends lost 4 bases and 2 bases respectively, with 15 bases between them. The CDR3 consists of 15 residues. This chain's CDR3 is CASSPDATVQETQYF. CDR3 coding DNA: TGTGCCAGCAGCCCGGACGCGACAGTTCAAGAGACCCAGTACTTC.

Only a few counts were recorded for this clone. This chain connects TRBV2 to TRBJ2-3; D perhaps matches TRBD2 (6 bases). This CDR3 has 12 amino acids. The germline V gene encodes CDR1 SNHLY and CDR2 FYNNEI. V dropped 4 bases and J dropped 12 bases, with 14 bases sitting between them. CDR3 in amino acids: CASSVGSGLQYF. The CDR3 nucleotides read TGTGCCAGCAGTGTTGGGTCAGGACTACAGTATTTT.

The chain links TRBV5-6 to TRBJ1-2; D gene ambiguous. Trimming pared 1 base from V and 3 bases from J, leaving 16 bases between. Looked up from germline, CDR1 is SGHDT and CDR2 is YYEEEE. CDR3 length: 16 amino acids. The DNA for the CDR3 is TGTGCCAGCAGCTTGAGAGGAGCAGTCCAATACTATGGCTACACCTTC. Its translation is CASSLRGAVQYYGYTF.

V usage is TRBV19 and J usage is TRBJ2-7; D not resolved. Per the germline V gene, CDR1 is LNHDA and CDR2 is SQIVND (reference sequence). V was clipped by 4 bases and J by 3 bases, with 10 bases between them. The CDR3 runs to 13 residues. CDR3: CASSRSLDYEQYV. CDR3 nucleotide sequence: TGTGCCAGTAGTAGGTCTCTCGACTACGAGCAGTACGTC.

The V call is TRBV7-8, the J call TRBJ2-7, with no clear D. The CDR3 spans 13 residues. CDR1 is SGHVS, CDR2 FQNEAQ, per germline. Trimming shortened V by 3 bases and J by 4 bases, and 10 bases separated the two germline ends. The CDR3 DNA reads TGTGCCAGCAGCTTTAGCAATCATTACGAGCAGTACTTC. Encoded protein: CASSFSNHYEQYF.

The chain recombines TRBV9 with TRBJ1-2; 8 bases fit TRBD1. Looked up from germline, CDR1 is SGDLS and CDR2 is YYNGEE. The CDR3 is 17 amino acids. V gave up 0 bases and J gave up 5 bases; unmatched junction bases: 12. The CDR3 loop is CASSVAVPDRGEYGYTF. DNA of the CDR3: TGTGCCAGCAGCGTAGCTGTACCCGACAGGGGCGAGTATGGCTACACCTTC. The full variable domain, in which reference TRBV9 and TRBJ1-2 provide the parts outside the CDR3, is DSGVTQTPKHLITATGQRVTLRCSPRSGDLSVYWYQQSLDQGLQFLIQYYNGEERAKGNILERFSAQQFPDLHSELNLSSLELGDSALYFCASSVAVPDRGEYGYTFGSGTRLTVV.

This clone was found once. This rearrangement joins TRBV28 to TRBJ1-3, with D uncertain. V lost 5 bases to trimming and J lost 1 base, with 3 bases between them. This CDR3 region has 12 residues. Germline loops: CDR1 MDHEN, CDR2 SYDVKM. DNA for the CDR3: TGTGCCAGCAGTGTATCTGGAAACACCATATATTTT. Translated: CASSVSGNTIYF.

The gene calls are TRBV4-3 and TRBJ2-1; the D is unclear. CDR3 length equals 14 residues. Germline lookup yields CDR1 LGHNA and CDR2 YSLEER. V was pared by 1 base and J by 5 bases, with 9 bases between. Here the CDR3 reads CASSQGLVNNEQFF. The CDR3 DNA sequence: TGCGCCAGCAGCCAAGGCTTAGTGAACAATGAGCAGTTCTTC.

The chain couples TRBV28 to TRBJ2-7, with 7 bases lining up with TRBD1. The CDR3 covers 19 residues. The V segment lost 1 base and the J segment 0 bases; nucleotides outside the gene matches: 15. Germline CDR1 and CDR2: MDHEN and SYDVKM. The CDR3 nucleotides are TGTGCCAGCAGTTTATCAAGCTTTCTTCGGGACAGCAGCTCCTACGAGCAGTACGTC. Translation gives CASSLSSFLRDSSSYEQYV.

V gene TRBV10-3 combines with J gene TRBJ2-3, with 8 bases that match TRBD2. With V trimmed by 1 base and J by 3 bases, 3 bases remained unmatched. Germline V gene sequence: CDR1 ENHRY, CDR2 SYGVKD. CDR3 length equals 15 residues. The CDR3 nucleotides are TGTGCCATCAGTGAGTTTAGCGGGGCAACAGATACGCAGTATTTT. It encodes CAISEFSGATDTQYF.

This rearrangement joins TRBV4-1 to TRBJ2-3; 15 bases map to TRBD2. Looked up from germline, CDR1 is MGHRA and CDR2 is YSYEKL. The CDR3 runs 20 residues. With V trimmed by 0 bases and J by 2 bases, 9 bases remained unmatched. This CDR3 is CASSQEKPGLAGGFTDTQYF. The CDR3 coding sequence is TGCGCCAGCAGCCAAGAGAAACCCGGACTAGCGGGGGGGTTCACAGATACGCAGTATTTT.

The gene calls are TRBV27 and TRBJ2-7, with 10 nucleotides matching TRBD1. The CDR3 runs 18 residues. The trim removed 4 bases at V and 6 bases at J, leaving 18 bases unmatched. Germline V gene lookup returns CDR1 MNHEY and CDR2 SMNVEV (reference sequence). CDR3 protein: CASSSFSSMDRGGREQYF. CDR3 sequence (DNA): TGTGCCAGCAGTTCCTTTTCGAGCATGGACAGGGGGGGGCGCGAGCAGTACTTC.

The chain is built from TRBV2 and TRBJ2-5; D is ambiguous. In germline, CDR1 is SNHLY, CDR2 FYNNEI. The V gene lost 4 bases and the J gene lost 0 bases, with 9 bases spanning the gap. The CDR3 is 14 residues long. The CDR3 DNA is TGTGCCAGCAGTGCGGGCCAGTACCAAGAGACCCAGTACTTC. It yields the protein CASSAGQYQETQYF.

This chain uses TRBV6-1 with TRBJ2-1; D remains unclear. V gave up 11 bases and J gave up 2 bases, with 19 bases separating them. Germline assignment: CDR1 MNHNS and CDR2 SASEGT. The CDR3 consists of 15 residues. CDR3 sequence: CAASELHGPYNEQFF. The CDR3 nucleotides read TGTGCCGCGTCGGAACTACACGGGCCCTACAATGAGCAGTTCTTC.

This clone was detected a few times. The chain recombines TRBV7-9 with TRBJ1-5; D remains ambiguous. Germline CDR1 reads SEHNR; CDR2 reads FQNEAQ (reference sequence). CDR3 length: 14 residues. Deletions cut 5 bases from V and 4 bases from J, with 12 bases between. The CDR3 reads CASSPSTGNQPQHF. The CDR3 bases are TGTGCCAGCAGCCCCAGCACGGGAAATCAGCCCCAGCATTTT.

J is TRBJ1-2 and V is TRBV2; D might be TRBD1 (6 bases). The CDR3 runs to 15 residues. Germline CDR1 SNHLY, CDR2 FYNNEI. Between the trimmed V and J ends, which lost 4 bases and 5 bases, there was a span of 17 bases. CDR3 bases: TGTGCCAGCAGTGCCAGAGGACAGACTGGATATGGCTACACCTTC. It encodes CASSARGQTGYGYTF.

The chain carries TRBV7-8 and TRBJ2-7; TRBD2 matches 7 bases. The V gene's germline CDR1 is SGHVS and CDR2 FQNEAQ. J lost 0 bases, V lost 3 bases, and 8 bases had no gene match. The CDR3 contains 16 residues. In DNA form, the CDR3 reads TGTGCCAGCAGCTTTCGCGGGAGATTACTCTCCTACGAGCAGTACTTC. Encoded protein: CASSFRGRLLSYEQYF.

The gene calls are TRBV12-5 and TRBJ2-7; 9 bases are a match to TRBD2. Trimming at V came to 5 bases and at J to 5 bases, leaving 22 bases not matched to a gene. The CDR3 is 19 residues long. Germline V gene sequence: CDR1 LGHNT, CDR2 FRNRAP. CDR3 loop: CASGPNTGVQVAGVHEQYF. The CDR3 region has the DNA TGTGCTAGTGGTCCAAATACAGGGGTACAAGTAGCGGGAGTCCACGAGCAGTACTTC.

This sequence joins TRBV9 and TRBJ1-2; D call uncertain. The CDR3 is 12 amino acids. Germline lookup yields CDR1 SGDLS and CDR2 YYNGEE. Trimming took off 6 bases at V and 2 bases at J, with 8 bases between the two ends. Written as DNA, the CDR3 is TGTGCCAGCACCACTGGAAACTATGGCTACACCTTC. Translated: CASTTGNYGYTF.